This TCR beta chain was captured in a study of blood T cells in healthy people across ages. The CDR3 consists of 16 residues. V gave up 5 bases and J gave up 5 bases; unmatched junction bases: 8. Together with a sample-barcoded 5' primer, a J-beta primer mix was included in a second PCR lasting roughly 6 to 12 cycles. TCRdb re-derived calls from the 5' RACE reads in MiXCR, one entry per CDR3 protein. The data contain 1,500,000 or so distinct CDR3 sequences, approximately 63% of them singletons. This clonotype appeared a few times. The V and J genes are TRBV12-3 or TRBV12-4 and TRBJ2-3, with 12 nucleotides matching TRBD2. Material: blood. The sequence came from a man aged 18 to 29 in good health. The chain's CDR3 is CASSPTTGLAGDTQYF. In DNA, the CDR3 is TGTGCCAGCAGTCCTACTACGGGACTAGCGGGAGATACGCAGTATTTT.